The T cell receptor (beta chain) described here comes from a study of post-analysis software for immune sequencing data. Overall study: Relapsing-remitting, secondary progressive and progressive-relapsing forms made up the multiple sclerosis disease courses. Study-wide findings and caveats: Multiple sclerosis patients had significantly lower normalized Chao1 diversity than controls. Five TRBV segments, TRBV5-6, TRBV5-1 and TRBV20-1 among them, were found more frequent in patients than controls.

V lost 4 bases, J lost 4 bases, and 16 bases lay in between. This CDR3 has 14 residues. Germline CDR1 and CDR2: SQVTM and ANQGSEA. Unique molecular identifiers tagged the TCR beta cDNA libraries. Yield was roughly 500,000 cDNA molecules from approximately 0.95 to 9.8 million T cells. TCRdb reprocessed the PCR reads with MiXCR, giving one entry per CDR3 protein. This sample has roughly 410,000 distinct CDR3 sequences; around 33% occur once, and the top ten carry around 15%. This clonotype showed up just a few times. Its antigen remains unidentified. The source is a girl aged 10-17 years with multiple sclerosis. What was sequenced was blood. The chain carries TRBV29-1 and TRBJ1-1, with D possibly matching TRBD1 (6 bases). In DNA, the CDR3 is TGCAGCGTTGGGCTGCCGGGGGGGCCCACTGAAGCTTTCTTT. Translation: CSVGLPGGPTEAFF.